This TCR beta chain was captured in a study of cytomegalovirus exposure and HLA in healthy donors. PCR primers comprised 60 Vbeta and 13 Jbeta primers. The assay was immunoSEQ multiplex PCR, and TCRdb's table has in-frame clones only and misses some. The sample yields hundreds of thousands of clones, approximately 83% seen once. The sample holds one count of this clone. The antigen is undetermined. Study-level findings and limits: The investigators catalogued 150 or so TCR beta chains as cytomegalovirus-associated.

The sample comprised PBMCs. The sequence derives from a girl aged 5-17 years in good health and CMV-seronegative.

DNA of the CDR3: TGCGCCAGCAGCCTAACACAGGGATCGAGCCATGAGCAGTTCTTC. It encodes CASSLTQGSSHEQFF. The rearrangement links TRBV4-1 to TRBJ2-1, with D maybe TRBD1 (6 bases). Trimming stripped 4 bases from V and 8 bases from J, with 18 bases between. Germline CDR1 reads MGHRA; CDR2 reads YSYEKL. The CDR3 is 15 amino acids.